This T cell receptor (beta chain) was retrieved from a study of early T cells in non-severe SARS-CoV-2 infection. TCRdb re-derived calls from the 5' RACE reads in MiXCR, one entry per CDR3 protein. In the table there are 55,000 to 75,000 distinct CDR3 sequences, about 6% of which are singletons. The CDR3 loop spans 15 amino acids. From germline, CDR1 is SGHNT and CDR2 YENEEA. The V and J ends lost 4 bases and 7 bases respectively, with 14 bases between them. Study-wide findings and caveats: Anti-spike CD8 responses were favored in VDJdb matching, and private and CD4 specificities were missed.

This clonotype came up many times. Its antigen is not identified. The J gene is TRBJ1-6, the V gene TRBV11-3; a weak D match, TRBD1 (5 bases). The TCR comes from an adult who was a healthcare worker with PCR-confirmed SARS-CoV-2 infection or an uninfected control (not recorded which). Sequencing used whole blood, obtained at baseline. In DNA, the CDR3 is TGTGCCAGCAGCTCGGCCCGGGGGATGAATTCACCCCTCCACTTT. It specifies CASSSARGMNSPLHF.